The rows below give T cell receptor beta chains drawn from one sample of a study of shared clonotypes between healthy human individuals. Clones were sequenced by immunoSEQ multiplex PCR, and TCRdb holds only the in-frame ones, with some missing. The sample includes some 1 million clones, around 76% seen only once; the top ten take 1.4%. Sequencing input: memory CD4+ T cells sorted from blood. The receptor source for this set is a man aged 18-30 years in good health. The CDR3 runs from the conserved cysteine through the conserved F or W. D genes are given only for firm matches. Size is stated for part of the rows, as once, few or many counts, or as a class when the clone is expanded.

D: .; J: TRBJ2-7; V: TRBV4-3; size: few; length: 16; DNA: TGCGCCAGCAGCCAAGATGTAACTAGTTATTCGGACGAGCAGTACTTC; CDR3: CASSQDVTSYSDEQYF
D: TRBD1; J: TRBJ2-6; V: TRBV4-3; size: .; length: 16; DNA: TGCGCCAGCAGCCAAGAGACAGGGACTGGGGCCAACGTCCTGACTTTC; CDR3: CASSQETGTGANVLTF
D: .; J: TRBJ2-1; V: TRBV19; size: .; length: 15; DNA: TGTGCCAGTAGTGCCGGGATTCACGGTGGCAATGAGCAGTTCTTC; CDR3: CASSAGIHGGNEQFF
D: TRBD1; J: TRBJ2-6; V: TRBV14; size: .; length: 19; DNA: TGTGCCAGCAGCCAGCTTAGGACAGGGGGAACCTCTGGGGCCAACGTCCTGACTTTC; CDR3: CASSQLRTGGTSGANVLTF
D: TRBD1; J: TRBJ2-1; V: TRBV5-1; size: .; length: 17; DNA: TGCGCCAGCAGCTTGATCTCAACAGGGGCTGCCTACAATGAGCAGTTCTTC; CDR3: CASSLISTGAAYNEQFF
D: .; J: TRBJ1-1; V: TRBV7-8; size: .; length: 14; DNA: TGTGCCAGCAGCACGAGAAAAACAGGGACTGAAGCTTTCTTT; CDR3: CASSTRKTGTEAFF
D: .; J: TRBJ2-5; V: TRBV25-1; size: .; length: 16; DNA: TGTGCCAGCAGTGAGTGGGGGGACAATCCCCAAGAGACCCAGTACTTC; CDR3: CASSEWGDNPQETQYF
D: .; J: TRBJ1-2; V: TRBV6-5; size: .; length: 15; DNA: TGTGCCAGCAGTTACGGGTCAGCGGGACGCTATGGCTACACCTTC; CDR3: CASSYGSAGRYGYTF
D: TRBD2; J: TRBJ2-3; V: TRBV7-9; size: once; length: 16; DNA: TGTGCCAGCAGCTTAGCGACTAGCGGGGGAAGAGATACGCAGTATTTT; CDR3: CASSLATSGGRDTQYF
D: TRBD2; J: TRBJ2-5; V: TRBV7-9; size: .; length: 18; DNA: TGTGCCAGCAGCTTAGTCGTAACTAGCGGGAGCGGCCAAGAGACCCAGTACTTC; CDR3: CASSLVVTSGSGQETQYF
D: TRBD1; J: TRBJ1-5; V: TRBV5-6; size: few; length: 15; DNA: TGTGCCAGCAGCTTGAAGGACAGGATATATCAGTCCCAGCATTTT; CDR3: CASSLKDRIYQSQHF
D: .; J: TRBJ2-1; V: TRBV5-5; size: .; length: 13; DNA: TGTGCCAGCAGCCCACCCGTTGGAAATGAGCAGTTCTTC; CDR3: CASSPPVGNEQFF
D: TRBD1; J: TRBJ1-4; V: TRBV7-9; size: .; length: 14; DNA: TGTGCCAGCAGCCTCGGGACAGCTAATGAAAAACTGTTTTTT; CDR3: CASSLGTANEKLFF
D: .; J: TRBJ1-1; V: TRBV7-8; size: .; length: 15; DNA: TGTGCCAGCAGCTTAGGGGCCGGGGGGAGCACTGAAGCTTTCTTT; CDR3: CASSLGAGGSTEAFF
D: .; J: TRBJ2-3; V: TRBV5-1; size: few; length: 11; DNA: TGCGCCAGCAGCGACCGCGATACGCAGTATTTT; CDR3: CASSDRDTQYF
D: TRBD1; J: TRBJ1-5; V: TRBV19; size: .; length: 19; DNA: TGTGCCAGTAGTATTCGGGGGACAGGGGGCGCGTCTTTGGGTCAGCCCCAGCATTTT; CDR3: CASSIRGTGGASLGQPQHF
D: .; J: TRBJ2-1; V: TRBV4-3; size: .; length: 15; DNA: TGCGCCAGCAGCCAAGATTGGGAAAAATACAATGAGCAGTTCTTC; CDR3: CASSQDWEKYNEQFF
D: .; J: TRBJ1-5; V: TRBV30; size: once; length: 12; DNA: TGTGCCTGGAGTGGACACAATCAGCCCCAGCATTTT; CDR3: CAWSGHNQPQHF
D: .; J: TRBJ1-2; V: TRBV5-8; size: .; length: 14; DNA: TGTGCCAGCAGCTTCGGACAGCAGAACTATGGCTACACCTTC; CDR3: CASSFGQQNYGYTF
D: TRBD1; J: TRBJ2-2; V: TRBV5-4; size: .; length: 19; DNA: TGTGCCAGCAGCTCCCCTCGGACAGGGGGCGCGAGAGACACCGGGGAGCTGTTTTTT; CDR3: CASSSPRTGGARDTGELFF
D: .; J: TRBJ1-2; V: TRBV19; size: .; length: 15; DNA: TGTGCCAGTAGTAAGGCCCAGAGGGGTCCCAATGGCTACACCTTC; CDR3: CASSKAQRGPNGYTF
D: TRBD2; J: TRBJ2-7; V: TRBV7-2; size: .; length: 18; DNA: TGTGCCAGCAGCTTAGCCGCGGGACTAGCGGGAGCAGAAGGCGAGCAGTACTTC; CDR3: CASSLAAGLAGAEGEQYF
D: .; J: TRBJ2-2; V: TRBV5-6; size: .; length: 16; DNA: TGTGCCAGCAGCTTGGGGGGCCTTCTGAACACCGGGGAGCTGTTTTTT; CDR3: CASSLGGLLNTGELFF
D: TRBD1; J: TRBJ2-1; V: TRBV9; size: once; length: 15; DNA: TGTGCCAGCAGCGCCCGCTCGACAGGGTACGGGGAGCAGTTCTTC; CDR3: CASSARSTGYGEQFF
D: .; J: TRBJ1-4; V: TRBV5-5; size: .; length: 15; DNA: TGTGCCAGCAGCTTGGCGGGGACAAATGGTGAAAAACTGTTTTTT; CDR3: CASSLAGTNGEKLFF
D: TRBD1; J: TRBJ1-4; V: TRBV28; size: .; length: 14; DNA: TGTGCCAGCAGTACCCAGGGGGCGGGTGAAAAACTGTTTTTT; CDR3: CASSTQGAGEKLFF
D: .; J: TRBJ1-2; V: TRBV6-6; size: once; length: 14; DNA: TGTGCCAGCAGGCCCGGATTGGAGGACTATGGCTACACCTTC; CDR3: CASRPGLEDYGYTF
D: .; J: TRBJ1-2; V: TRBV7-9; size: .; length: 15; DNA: TGTGCCAGCAGCTTAGTCACATCAGGGTTGGGAGGCTACACCTTC; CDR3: CASSLVTSGLGGYTF
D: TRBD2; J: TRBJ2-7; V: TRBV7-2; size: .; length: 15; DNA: TGTGCCAGCAGCCCGGGACTAGCGGGAGGATTCGAGCAGTACTTC; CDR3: CASSPGLAGGFEQYF
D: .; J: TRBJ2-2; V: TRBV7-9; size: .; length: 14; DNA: TGTGCCAGCAGTTCAACGTTGGACACCGGGGAGCTGTTTTTT; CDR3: CASSSTLDTGELFF
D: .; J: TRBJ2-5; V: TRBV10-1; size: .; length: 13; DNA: TGCGCCAGCAGTGGTTCAGTAGACGGGACCCAGTACTTC; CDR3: CASSGSVDGTQYF
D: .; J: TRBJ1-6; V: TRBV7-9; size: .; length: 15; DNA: TGTGCCAGCAGCCCCCCCCCAATAGCCGGGTCACCCCTCCACTTT; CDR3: CASSPPPIAGSPLHF
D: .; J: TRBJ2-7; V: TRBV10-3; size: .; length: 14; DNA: TGTGCCATCAGACTACAGGGAAGCTCCTACGAGCAGTACTTC; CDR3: CAIRLQGSSYEQYF
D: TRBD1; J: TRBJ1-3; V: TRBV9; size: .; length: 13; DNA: TGTGCCAGCACCGGGACAGGGGAAAACACCATATATTTT; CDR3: CASTGTGENTIYF
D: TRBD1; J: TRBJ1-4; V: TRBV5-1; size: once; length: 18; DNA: TGCGCCAGCAGCAGTGGGGGGACAGCTACTGCAACTAATGAAAAACTGTTTTTT; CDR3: CASSSGGTATATNEKLFF
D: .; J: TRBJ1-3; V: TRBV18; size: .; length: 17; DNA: TGTGCCAGCTCACCACGCAACAGAAGAGACTCTGGAAACACCATATATTTT; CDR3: CASSPRNRRDSGNTIYF
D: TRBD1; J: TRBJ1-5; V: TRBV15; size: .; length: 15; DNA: TGTGCCACCAGCAGGAGGGGGCGTGAGAGTCAGCCCCAGCATTTT; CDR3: CATSRRGRESQPQHF
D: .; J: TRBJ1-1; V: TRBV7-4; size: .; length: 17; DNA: TGTGCCAGCAGCTTCCTATTTCCGGGACGTACGAACACTGAAGCTTTCTTT; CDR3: CASSFLFPGRTNTEAFF
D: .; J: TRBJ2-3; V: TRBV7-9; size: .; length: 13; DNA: TGTGCCAGCAGCTTACACAGCACAGATACGCAGTATTTT; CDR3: CASSLHSTDTQYF
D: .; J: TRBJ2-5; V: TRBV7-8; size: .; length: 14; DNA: TGTGCCAGCAGCTTGGGGAATGCAGCAGAGACCCAGTACTTC; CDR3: CASSLGNAAETQYF
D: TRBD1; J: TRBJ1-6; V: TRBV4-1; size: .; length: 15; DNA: TGCGCCAGCAGCCAAGCAGGGACAGGGACGTCACCCCTCCACTTT; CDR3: CASSQAGTGTSPLHF
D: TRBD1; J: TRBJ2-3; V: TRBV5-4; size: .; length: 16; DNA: TGTGCCAGCAGCCAGGGACAGGGGATTGGCACAGATACGCAGTATTTT; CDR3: CASSQGQGIGTDTQYF
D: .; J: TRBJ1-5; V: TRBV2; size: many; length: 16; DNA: TGTGCCAGCAGTCAAAGCGGACAGAACCAGAATCAGCCCCAGCATTTT; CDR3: CASSQSGQNQNQPQHF
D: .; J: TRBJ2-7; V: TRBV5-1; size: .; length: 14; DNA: TGCGCCAGCAGCTTGTTGGGGCGCAGTTACGAGCAGTACTTC; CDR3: CASSLLGRSYEQYF